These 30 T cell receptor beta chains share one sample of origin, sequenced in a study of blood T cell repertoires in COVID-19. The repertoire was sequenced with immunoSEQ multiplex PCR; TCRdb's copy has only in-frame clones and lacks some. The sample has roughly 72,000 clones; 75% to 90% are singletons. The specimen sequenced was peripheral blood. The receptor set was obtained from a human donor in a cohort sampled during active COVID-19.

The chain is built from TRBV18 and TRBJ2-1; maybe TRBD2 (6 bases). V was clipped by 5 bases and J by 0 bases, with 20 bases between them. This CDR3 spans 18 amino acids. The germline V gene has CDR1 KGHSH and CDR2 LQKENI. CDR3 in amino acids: CASSDALQDYSSYNEQFF. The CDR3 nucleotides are TGTGCCAGCTCAGACGCGCTCCAGGACTATAGCTCCTACAATGAGCAGTTCTTC.

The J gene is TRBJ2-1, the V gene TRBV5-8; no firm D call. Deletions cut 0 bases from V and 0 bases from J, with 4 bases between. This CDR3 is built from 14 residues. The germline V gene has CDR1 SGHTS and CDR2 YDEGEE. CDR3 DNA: TGTGCCAGCAGCTTGGAGAGCTCCTACAATGAGCAGTTCTTC. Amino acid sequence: CASSLESSYNEQFF. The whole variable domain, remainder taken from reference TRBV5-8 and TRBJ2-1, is EAGVTQSPTHLIKTRGQQATLRCSPISGHTSVYWYQQALGLGLQFLLWYDEGEERNRGNFPPRFSGRQFPNYSSELNVNALELEDSALYLCASSLESSYNEQFFGPGTRLTVL.

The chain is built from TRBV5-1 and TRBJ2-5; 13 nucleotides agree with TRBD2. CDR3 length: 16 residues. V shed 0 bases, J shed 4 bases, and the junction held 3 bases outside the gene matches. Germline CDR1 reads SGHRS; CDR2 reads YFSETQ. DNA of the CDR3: TGCGCCAGCAGCTTGGGAGGACTAGCGGGGGCAGAGACCCAGTACTTC. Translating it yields CASSLGGLAGAETQYF.

The CDR3 here is CASSLPTSGAYTDTQYF. The CDR3 nucleotides read TGTGCCAGCAGCCTTCCGACTAGCGGGGCCTACACAGATACGCAGTATTTT. The chain recombines TRBV7-9 with TRBJ2-3, with TRBD2 matching over 11 bases. CDR3 length equals 17 residues. Germline loops: CDR1 SEHNR, CDR2 FQNEAQ (reference sequence). V gave up 5 bases and J gave up 2 bases; unmatched junction bases: 9.

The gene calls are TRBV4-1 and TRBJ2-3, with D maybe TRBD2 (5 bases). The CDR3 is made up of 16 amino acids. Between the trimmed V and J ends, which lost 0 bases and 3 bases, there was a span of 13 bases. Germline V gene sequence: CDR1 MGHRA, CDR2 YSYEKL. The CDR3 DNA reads TGCGCCAGCAGCCAAGAGGGAGCCTTGGGGACAGATACGCAGTATTTT. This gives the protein CASSQEGALGTDTQYF.

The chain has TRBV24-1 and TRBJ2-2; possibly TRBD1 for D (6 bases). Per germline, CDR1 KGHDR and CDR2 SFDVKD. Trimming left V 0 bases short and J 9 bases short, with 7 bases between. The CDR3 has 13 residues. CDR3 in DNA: TGTGCCACCAGTGATTTGGGGGACAGGGAGCTGTTTTTT. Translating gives CATSDLGDRELFF.

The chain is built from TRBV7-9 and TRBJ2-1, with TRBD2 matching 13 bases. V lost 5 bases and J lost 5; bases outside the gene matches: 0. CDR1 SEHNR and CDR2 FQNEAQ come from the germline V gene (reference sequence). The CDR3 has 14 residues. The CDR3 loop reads CASSTSGGDNEQFF. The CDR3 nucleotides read TGTGCCAGCAGCACTAGCGGGGGGGACAATGAGCAGTTCTTC.

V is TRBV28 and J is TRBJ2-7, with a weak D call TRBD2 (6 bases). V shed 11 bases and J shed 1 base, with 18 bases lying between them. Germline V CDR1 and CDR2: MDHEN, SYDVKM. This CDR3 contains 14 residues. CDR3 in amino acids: CAARREWGSYEQYF. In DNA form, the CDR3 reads TGTGCCGCTCGGAGGGAATGGGGGTCCTACGAGCAGTACTTC.

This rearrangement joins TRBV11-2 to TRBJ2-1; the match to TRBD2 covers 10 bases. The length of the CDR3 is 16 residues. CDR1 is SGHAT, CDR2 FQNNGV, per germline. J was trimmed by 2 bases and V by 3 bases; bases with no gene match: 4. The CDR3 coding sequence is TGTGCCAGCAGCTTGGGGACTAGCGTAACCTACAATGAGCAGTTCTTC. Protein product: CASSLGTSVTYNEQFF.

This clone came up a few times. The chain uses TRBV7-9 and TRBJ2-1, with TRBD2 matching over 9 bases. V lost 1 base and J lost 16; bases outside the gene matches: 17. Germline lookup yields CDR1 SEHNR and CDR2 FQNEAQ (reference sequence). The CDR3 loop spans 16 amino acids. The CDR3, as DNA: TGTGCCAGCAGCTTAGGACTTCAAGCGGGAGGTGATTTTGGATTCTTC. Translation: CASSLGLQAGGDFGFF. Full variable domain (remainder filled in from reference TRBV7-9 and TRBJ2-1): DTGVSQNPRHKITKRGQNVTFRCDPISEHNRLYWYRQTLGQGPEFLTYFQNEAQLEKSRLLSDRFSAERPKGSFSTLEIQRTEQGDSAMYLCASSLGLQAGGDFGFFGPGTRLTVL.

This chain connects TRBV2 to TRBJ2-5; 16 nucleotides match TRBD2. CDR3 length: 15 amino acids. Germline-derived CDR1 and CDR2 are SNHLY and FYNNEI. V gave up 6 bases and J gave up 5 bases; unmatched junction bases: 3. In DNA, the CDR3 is TGTGCCAGCAGCGGGACTAGCGGGAGGGGGGAGACCCAGTACTTC. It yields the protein CASSGTSGRGETQYF.

CDR3 in DNA: TGTGCCAGCAGTACCAGGGACAGGGACTCTGGAAACACCATATATTTT. It codes for CASSTRDRDSGNTIYF. The chain recombines TRBV28 with TRBJ1-3, with 9 bases lining up with TRBD1. J was trimmed by 0 bases and V by 5 bases; bases with no gene match: 5. The CDR3 totals 16 residues. Germline CDR1 MDHEN, CDR2 SYDVKM.

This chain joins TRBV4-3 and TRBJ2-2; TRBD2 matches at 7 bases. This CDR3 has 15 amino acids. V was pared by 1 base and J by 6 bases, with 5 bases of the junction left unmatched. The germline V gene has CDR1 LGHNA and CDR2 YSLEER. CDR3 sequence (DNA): TGCGCCAGCAGCCAAGGGCTAGCGGACCCCGGGGAGCTGTTTTTT. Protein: CASSQGLADPGELFF.

The DNA of the CDR3 is TGTGCCACCAGTGATTTGAGGCTAGCGGGCACCGGGGAGCTGTTTTTT. Its translation is CATSDLRLAGTGELFF. The chain has TRBV24-1 and TRBJ2-2, with TRBD2 matching 8 bases. V lost 0 bases and J lost 4; bases outside the gene matches: 3. Germline-derived CDR1 and CDR2 are KGHDR and SFDVKD. The CDR3 extends over 16 amino acids.

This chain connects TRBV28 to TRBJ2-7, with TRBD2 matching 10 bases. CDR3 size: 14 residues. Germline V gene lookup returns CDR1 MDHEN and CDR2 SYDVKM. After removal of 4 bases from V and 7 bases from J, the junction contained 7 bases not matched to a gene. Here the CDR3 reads CASSSGLAVAEQYF. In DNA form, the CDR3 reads TGTGCCAGCAGTTCTGGACTAGCGGTGGCAGAGCAGTACTTC.

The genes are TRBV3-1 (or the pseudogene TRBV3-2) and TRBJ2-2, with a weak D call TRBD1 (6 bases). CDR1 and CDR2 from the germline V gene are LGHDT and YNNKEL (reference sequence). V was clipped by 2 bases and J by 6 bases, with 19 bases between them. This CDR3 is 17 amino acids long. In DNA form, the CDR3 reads TGTGCCAGCAGCCAAACCCTCAGGGGCTTTAAGGCCGGGGAGCTGTTTTTT. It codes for CASSQTLRGFKAGELFF.

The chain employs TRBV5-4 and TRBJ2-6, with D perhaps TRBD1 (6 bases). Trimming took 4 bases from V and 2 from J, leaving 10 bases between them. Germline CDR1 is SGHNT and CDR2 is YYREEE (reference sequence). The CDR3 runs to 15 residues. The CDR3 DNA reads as TGTGCCAGCAGCACTGAGGGGGCTGGGGCCAACGTCCTGACTTTC. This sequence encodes CASSTEGAGANVLTF.

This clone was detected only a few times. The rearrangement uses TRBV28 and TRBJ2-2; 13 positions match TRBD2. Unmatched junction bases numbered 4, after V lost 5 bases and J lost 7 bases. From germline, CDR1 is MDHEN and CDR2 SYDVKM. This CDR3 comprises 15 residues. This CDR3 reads CASSTTSGRGGELFF. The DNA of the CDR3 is TGTGCCAGCAGTACCACTAGCGGGAGGGGCGGGGAGCTGTTTTTT.

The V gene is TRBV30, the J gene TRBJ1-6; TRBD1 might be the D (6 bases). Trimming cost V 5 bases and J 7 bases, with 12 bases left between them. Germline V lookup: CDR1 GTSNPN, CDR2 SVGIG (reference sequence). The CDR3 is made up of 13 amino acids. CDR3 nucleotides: TGTGCCTGGGCAGGGGTGGCGAATTCACCCCTCCACTTT. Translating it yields CAWAGVANSPLHF.

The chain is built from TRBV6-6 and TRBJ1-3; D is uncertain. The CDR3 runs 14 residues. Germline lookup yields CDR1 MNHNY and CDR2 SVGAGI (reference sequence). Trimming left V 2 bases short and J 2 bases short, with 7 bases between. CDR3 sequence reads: CASSYGRAGNTIYF. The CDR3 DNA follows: TGTGCCAGCAGTTACGGGAGGGCTGGAAACACCATATATTTT.

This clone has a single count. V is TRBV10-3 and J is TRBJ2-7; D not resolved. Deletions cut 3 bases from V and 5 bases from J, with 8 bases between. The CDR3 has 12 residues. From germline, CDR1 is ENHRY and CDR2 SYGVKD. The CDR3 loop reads CAISDPGNEQYF. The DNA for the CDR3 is TGTGCCATCAGTGACCCAGGAAACGAGCAGTACTTC.

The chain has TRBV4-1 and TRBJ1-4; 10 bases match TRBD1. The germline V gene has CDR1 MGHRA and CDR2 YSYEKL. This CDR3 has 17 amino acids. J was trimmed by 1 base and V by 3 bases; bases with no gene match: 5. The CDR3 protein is CASSHSGTGVTNEKLFF. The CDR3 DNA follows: TGCGCCAGCAGCCACTCCGGGACAGGGGTAACTAATGAAAAACTGTTTTTT.

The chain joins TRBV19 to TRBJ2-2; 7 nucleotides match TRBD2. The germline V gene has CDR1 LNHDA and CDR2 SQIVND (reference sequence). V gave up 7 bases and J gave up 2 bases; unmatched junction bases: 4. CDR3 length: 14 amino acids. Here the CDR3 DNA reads TGTGCCAGTAAGGCGGGGGACAACACCGGGGAGCTGTTTTTT. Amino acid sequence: CASKAGDNTGELFF.

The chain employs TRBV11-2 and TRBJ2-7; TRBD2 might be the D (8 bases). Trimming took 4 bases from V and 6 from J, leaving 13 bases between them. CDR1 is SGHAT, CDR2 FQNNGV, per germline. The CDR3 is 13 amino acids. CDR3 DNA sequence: TGTGCCAGCAGCTCGGGAGGGGGCGCCGAGCAGTACTTC. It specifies CASSSGGGAEQYF.

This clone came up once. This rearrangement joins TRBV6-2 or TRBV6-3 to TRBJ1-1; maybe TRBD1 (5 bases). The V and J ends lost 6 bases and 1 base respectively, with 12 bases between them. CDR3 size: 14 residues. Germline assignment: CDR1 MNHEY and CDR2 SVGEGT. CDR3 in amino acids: CASSHRFANTEAFF. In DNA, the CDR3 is TGTGCCAGCAGCCACAGGTTTGCGAACACTGAAGCTTTCTTT.

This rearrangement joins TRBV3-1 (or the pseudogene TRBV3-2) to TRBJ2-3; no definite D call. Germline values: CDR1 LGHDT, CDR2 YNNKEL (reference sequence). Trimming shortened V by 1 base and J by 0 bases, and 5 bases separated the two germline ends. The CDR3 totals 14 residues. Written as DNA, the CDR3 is TGTGCCAGCAGCCAAGGAACTAGCACAGATACGCAGTATTTT. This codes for CASSQGTSTDTQYF.

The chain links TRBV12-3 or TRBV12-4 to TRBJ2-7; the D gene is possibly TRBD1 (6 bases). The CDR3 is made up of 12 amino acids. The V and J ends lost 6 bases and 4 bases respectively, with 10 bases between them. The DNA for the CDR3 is TGTGCCAGCAGGAGACAGGATTACGAGCAGTACTTC. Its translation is CASRRQDYEQYF.

CDR3: CASSQDRHANQPQHF. For the CDR3, the DNA is TGCGCCAGCAGCCAAGATAGACACGCCAATCAGCCCCAGCATTTT. The V and J genes are TRBV4-3 and TRBJ1-5; D remains unclear. Germline V lookup: CDR1 LGHNA, CDR2 YSLEER. Deletions cut 0 bases from V and 3 bases from J, with 9 bases between. The CDR3 has 15 residues.

The CDR3 region is CASSSQNNYGYTF. The CDR3 bases are TGTGCCAGCAGTAGTCAGAATAACTATGGCTACACCTTC. The chain joins TRBV6-5 to TRBJ1-2, with no clear D. The CDR3 consists of 13 residues. V lost 5 bases and J lost 1, with 8 bases in between. Germline V gene lookup returns CDR1 MNHEY and CDR2 SVGAGI.

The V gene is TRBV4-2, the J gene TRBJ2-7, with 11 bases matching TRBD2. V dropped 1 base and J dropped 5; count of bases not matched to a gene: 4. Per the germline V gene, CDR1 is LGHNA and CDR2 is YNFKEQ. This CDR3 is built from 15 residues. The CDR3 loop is CASSQGLAGGDEQYF. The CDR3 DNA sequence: TGTGCCAGCAGCCAAGGTCTAGCGGGGGGCGACGAGCAGTACTTC.